This T cell receptor (beta chain) was documented in a study of shared clonotypes between healthy human individuals. Overall study: Three plates were used per donor for CD4 naive, three for CD4 memory, two for CD8 naive and one for CD8 memory. General study findings and limits: The naive CD4 repertoires of a handful of donors were compared, and roughly 5.1% of clonotypes were shared. Larger estimated richness was generally seen in naive subsets than in memory subsets.

Per the study methods: ImmunoSEQ supplied junction-only sequences lacking quality scores, so filtering was different. Measured with immunoSEQ multiplex PCR; TCRdb has only the in-frame clones, and not every one. The V and J calls and clone size come from that table; D and trimming were worked out from the DNA. The table lists millions of clones, 90% to 95% of them singletons. Notes on this clone: The antigen remains undetermined.

This TCR was sampled from a man aged 18 to 30 in good health. Sequencing was carried out using naive CD4+ T cells sorted from blood. Subset: CD45RA+ positively selected.

This CDR3 is CASTLQGQGGRGYTF. CDR3 DNA: TGTGCCAGCACCCTCCAGGGACAGGGAGGGAGGGGCTACACCTTC. This chain uses TRBV2 with TRBJ1-2, with TRBD1 matching 9 bases. The junction had 14 bases not matched to a gene; V was cut back by 7 bases and J by 8 bases. In germline, CDR1 is SNHLY, CDR2 FYNNEI. This CDR3 region has 15 residues.